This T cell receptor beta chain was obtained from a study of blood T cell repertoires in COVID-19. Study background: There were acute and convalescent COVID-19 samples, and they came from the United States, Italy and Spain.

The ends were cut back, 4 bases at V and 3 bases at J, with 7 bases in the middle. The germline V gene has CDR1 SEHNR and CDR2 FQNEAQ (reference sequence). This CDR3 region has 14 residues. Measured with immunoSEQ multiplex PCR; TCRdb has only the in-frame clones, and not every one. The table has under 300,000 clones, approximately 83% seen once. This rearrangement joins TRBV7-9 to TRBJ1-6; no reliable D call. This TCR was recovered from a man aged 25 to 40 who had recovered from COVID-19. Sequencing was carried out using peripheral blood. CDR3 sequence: CASSSLRYNSPLHF. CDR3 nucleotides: TGTGCCAGCAGCTCACTCCGCTATAATTCACCCCTCCACTTT.